A single sample gave rise to the 2 T cell receptor beta chains below, sequenced in a study of PD-L1 blockade in urothelial cancer. The table came from immunoSEQ multiplex PCR; TCRdb's copy has only in-frame clones and leaves some out. The sample includes some 120,000 clones, approximately 90% seen only once; the top ten take 3% to 4%. Specified time point: peripheral blood 6 weeks after treatment start. This specimen was PBMCs, taken around atezolizumab (anti-PD-L1) treatment. The receptors derive from a man aged 55 to 70 with urothelial cancer.

The rearrangement links TRBV2 to TRBJ2-1; 9 bases match TRBD2. Germline CDR1 reads SNHLY; CDR2 reads FYNNEI. V shed 10 bases, J shed 11 bases, and the junction held 3 bases outside the gene matches. This CDR3 spans 10 amino acids. CDR3 in amino acids: CATAGGQQFF. CDR3 in DNA: TGTGCCACTGCGGGGGGGCAGCAGTTCTTC.

V and J are TRBV7-9 and TRBJ2-7, with 11 nucleotides matching TRBD2. The CDR3 runs 15 residues. Germline lookup yields CDR1 SEHNR and CDR2 FQNEAQ (reference sequence). Trimming took 4 bases from V and 3 from J; bases not matched to a gene: 5. The CDR3: CASSSRLAGFYEQYF. The CDR3 DNA reads as TGTGCCAGCAGCTCCCGACTAGCGGGGTTCTACGAGCAGTACTTC.